Shown below are 5 T cell receptor beta chains from a single sample sequenced in a study of T cells in Graves' hyperthyroidism and ophthalmopathy (dated by TCRdb to about 2019). The library relied on multiplex PCR. TCRdb lists the instrument as Illumina HiSeq 2000. TCR beta CDR3 regions were amplified from RNA transcripts. The TCR CDR3 was subjected to a first round of RT-PCR using the HTBI primer set and the Qiagen OneStep RT-PCR kit. TCRdb ran its own pipeline on the public reads, namely fastp trimming at Q25 and MiXCR clone calling, and kept in-frame beta chains. Each entry is one CDR3 protein sequence, shown with its most common DNA and genes. In all, the sample holds approximately 380,000 distinct CDR3 sequences, and 18% of those were seen once. The ten top clones hold 40% to 45% of the sample. The specimen was blood. The receptors come from a man aged 18 to 30 with Graves' ophthalmopathy.

This clonotype was detected ten times or more. V and J are TRBV20-1 and TRBJ1-4; 7 nucleotides line up with TRBD1. Germline CDR1 DFQATT, CDR2 SNEGSKA (reference sequence). Germline trimming cut 0 bases from V and 8 bases from J; bases unmatched to any gene: 3. The CDR3 totals 13 residues. CDR3 nucleotide sequence: TGCAGTGCTAGAGAAGGGGGCGCGGAAAAACTGTTTTTT. It specifies CSAREGGAEKLFF.

The sample holds many counts of this clonotype. The chain joins TRBV27 to TRBJ1-2, with TRBD1 as a possible D gene (5 bases). CDR1 is MNHEY and CDR2 is SMNVEV in the germline V gene (reference sequence). The CDR3 sequence is 15 residues long. The V end was cut by 4 bases, the J end by 0 bases, with 12 bases between. CDR3 in amino acids: CASSSQVITNYGYTF. The CDR3 DNA reads as TGTGCCAGCAGTTCACAGGTCATCACTAACTATGGCTACACCTTC.

The sample holds a few counts of this clonotype. The chain links TRBV20-1 to TRBJ1-1, with TRBD1 matching over 9 bases. The germline V gene encodes CDR1 DFQATT and CDR2 SNEGSKA (reference sequence). CDR3 length: 13 residues. V lost 3 bases, J lost 6 bases, and 5 bases stayed unmatched. CDR3 residues: CSASTGGRAEAFF. In nucleotides, the CDR3 is TGCAGTGCTAGTACAGGGGGCAGGGCTGAAGCTTTCTTT.

The table lists this clonotype with a few counts. The chain couples TRBV7-9 to TRBJ2-6; a possible D gene is TRBD1 (6 bases). V lost 8 bases, J lost 0 bases, and 14 bases lay in between. CDR3 length: 16 amino acids. Germline assignment: CDR1 SEHNR and CDR2 FQNEAQ (reference sequence). Here the CDR3 DNA reads TGTGCCAGCGGCCCCCGGGACATCTCTGGGGCCAACGTCCTGACTTTC. It is translated as CASGPRDISGANVLTF.

J is TRBJ1-1 and V is TRBV11-2; TRBD1 might be the D (6 bases). The V gene lost 9 bases and the J gene lost 6 bases, with 14 bases spanning the gap. The CDR3 consists of 12 residues. The germline gives CDR1 SGHAT, CDR2 FQNNGV. CDR3 loop: CASSRGAAEAFF. DNA for the CDR3: TGTGCCAGTTCCCGGGGGGCGGCTGAAGCTTTCTTT.